This T cell receptor (beta chain) was identified in a study of T cell clonality in common variable immunodeficiency. From germline, CDR1 is ENHRY and CDR2 SYGVKD. J gave up 2 bases and V 4 bases, and 2 bases lay outside the gene matches. This CDR3 has 16 amino acids. This clone was detected ten times or more. The read halts 3 residues ahead of the CDR3 end, with the missing end drawn from the germline J gene. Some clones are missing from TCRdb's copy, which holds only in-frame ones; the method was immunoSEQ multiplex PCR. The sample shows over 35,000 clones, none of them appearing just once. The V call is TRBV10-3, the J call TRBJ2-1; 13 bases map to TRBD2. The sample consisted of peripheral blood mononuclear cells. This sequence was found in a person aged 18 to 70 in good health. The CDR3 is CAISGTSGRTYNEQFF. The DNA read from the CDR3 is TGTGCCATCAGTGGGACTAGCGGGAGAACCTACAATGAG.